The 27 T cell receptor beta chains below come from one sample, sequenced in a study of blood T cell repertoires in COVID-19. Sequencing used immunoSEQ multiplex PCR; TCRdb keeps in-frame clones, though not all of them. The table lists about 260,000 clones, around 84% of them singletons. Input material: PBMCs or T cells enriched from blood (not recorded which). These receptors originate from a man in his thirties or forties with acute COVID-19.

CDR3 in amino acids: CASSPSGSADTQYF. Written as DNA, the CDR3 is TGTGCCAGTAGTCCTAGCGGGAGCGCAGATACGCAGTATTTT. The rearrangement links TRBV19 to TRBJ2-3, with TRBD2 identical over 10 bases. J was trimmed by 4 bases and V by 5 bases; bases with no gene match: 3. The CDR3 contains 14 residues. CDR1 is LNHDA and CDR2 is SQIVND in the germline V gene (reference sequence). Filled out from reference TRBV19 and TRBJ2-3, the complete variable domain reads DGGITQSPKYLFRKEGQNVTLSCEQNLNHDAMYWYRQDPGQGLRLIYYSQIVNDFQKGDIAEGYSVSREKKESFPLTVTSAQKNPTAFYLCASSPSGSADTQYFGPGTRLTVL.

This clone came up once. CDR3 residues: CASSSGSTGGGEAFF. CDR3 DNA sequence: TGTGCCAGCAGCTCGGGGAGCACGGGGGGCGGTGAAGCTTTCTTT. The rearrangement uses TRBV28 and TRBJ1-1; TRBD1 might be the D (6 bases). Germline CDR1 MDHEN, CDR2 SYDVKM. The length of the CDR3 is 15 residues. Trimming stripped 6 bases from V and 7 bases from J, with 21 bases between.

The chain uses TRBV5-6 and TRBJ1-6, with TRBD1 matching 9 bases. Germline V CDR1 and CDR2: SGHDT, YYEEEE. Losses at the gene ends were 4 bases for V and 8 bases for J; bases not matched to a gene: 7. There are 15 residues in the CDR3. The CDR3 loop reads CASSTGQGWYSPLHF. The CDR3 region has the DNA TGTGCCAGCAGCACAGGACAGGGGTGGTATTCACCCCTCCACTTT.

The rearrangement uses TRBV7-2 and TRBJ1-6; 7 bases agree with TRBD1. Germline V gene data show CDR1 as SGHTA and CDR2 as FQGNSA. The CDR3 runs 15 residues. V lost 3 bases to trimming and J lost 8 bases; unmatched junction nucleotides: 7. Here the CDR3 reads CASSFGTVIYSPLHF. CDR3 sequence (DNA): TGTGCCAGCAGCTTCGGGACAGTAATCTATTCACCCCTCCACTTT.

The chain combines TRBV11-2 with TRBJ2-1, with 7 bases that match TRBD2. V shed 5 bases and J 0 bases; nucleotides not matched to a gene: 16. The CDR3 extends over 19 amino acids. Germline V gene lookup returns CDR1 SGHAT and CDR2 FQNNGV. The CDR3 DNA follows: TGTGCCAGCAGCGGGAGGGCAATCAAGGGCCGAGTCTCCTACAATGAGCAGTTCTTC. It codes for CASSGRAIKGRVSYNEQFF.

The chain recombines TRBV29-1 with TRBJ1-5; D might be TRBD1 (6 bases). Per germline, CDR1 SQVTM and CDR2 ANQGSEA. This CDR3 has 13 residues. V lost 7 bases, J lost 10 bases, and 20 bases lay in between. The CDR3 region is CSAREGGQSPQHF. CDR3 nucleotides: TGCAGCGCCAGGGAGGGGGGTCAAAGTCCCCAGCATTTT.

The gene calls are TRBV3-1 (or the pseudogene TRBV3-2) and TRBJ2-7, with 14 positions matching TRBD2. The CDR3 runs to 14 residues. With 6 bases clipped from V and 9 bases from J, the junction kept 7 bases outside the gene matches. Germline V CDR1 and CDR2: LGHDT, YNNKEL (reference sequence). The CDR3 loop reads CASSPGTSGGGQYV. The CDR3 DNA sequence: TGTGCCAGCAGTCCCGGGACTAGCGGGGGTGGGCAGTACGTC.

V gene TRBV19 combines with J gene TRBJ1-2, with TRBD1 identical over 8 bases. J lost 4 bases, V lost 6 bases, and 7 bases had no gene match. CDR1 and CDR2 (germline): LNHDA, SQIVND (reference sequence). The CDR3 sequence is 14 residues long. CDR3 sequence reads: CASSPGTGAYGYTF. CDR3 DNA: TGTGCCAGTAGCCCCGGGACAGGCGCCTATGGCTACACCTTC.

This clone was observed once. The V and J genes are TRBV19 and TRBJ1-1; 7 bases are shared with TRBD1. The germline CDR1 and CDR2 sequences are LNHDA and SQIVND (reference sequence). The V and J ends lost 3 bases and 5 bases, in that order; junction bases with no gene match: 9. The length of the CDR3 is 15 residues. The CDR3 sequence: CASSMAGGRLTEAFF. The DNA for the CDR3 is TGTGCCAGTAGTATGGCAGGGGGTCGGCTGACTGAAGCTTTCTTT.

Only a few counts were recorded for this clone. The sample carries other DNA sequences with the same CDR3. CDR3: CASSLTGRNTEAFF. CDR3 DNA sequence: TGTGCCAGCAGCTTGACAGGGCGGAACACTGAAGCTTTCTTT. This rearrangement joins TRBV7-3 to TRBJ1-1; 7 nucleotides agree with TRBD1. V trimming: 3 bases; J trimming: 1 base; junction bases outside the gene matches: 2. CDR1 is SGHTA and CDR2 is FQGTGA in the germline V gene. This CDR3 is 14 amino acids long.

The rearrangement links TRBV19 to TRBJ2-3, with TRBD2 matching over 10 bases. This CDR3 has 16 residues. Trimming cost V 5 bases and J 2 bases; bases outside gene matches: 7. Per the germline V gene, CDR1 is LNHDA and CDR2 is SQIVND (reference sequence). In DNA, the CDR3 is TGTGCCAGTAGTGCCGGGACTAGCGAGAACACAGATACGCAGTATTTT. Protein product: CASSAGTSENTDTQYF.

This clone was found once. This chain connects TRBV27 to TRBJ1-5, with TRBD1 identical over 7 bases. This CDR3 is built from 20 residues. Germline CDR1 reads MNHEY; CDR2 reads SMNVEV (reference sequence). V trimming: 0 bases; J trimming: 0 bases; junction bases outside the gene matches: 14. In nucleotides, the CDR3 is TGTGCCAGCAGTTTATCGGACCCGGGACAGCCCCTTCTTAGCAATCAGCCCCAGCATTTT. Amino acid sequence: CASSLSDPGQPLLSNQPQHF.

The rearrangement joins TRBV28 to TRBJ1-1; D not certain. V lost 6 bases and J lost 0, with 8 bases in between. Germline-derived CDR1 and CDR2 are MDHEN and SYDVKM. This CDR3 contains 13 residues. CDR3 in DNA: TGTGCCAGCAGCCCTAGAGTGAACACTGAAGCTTTCTTT. This encodes CASSPRVNTEAFF. Combining the CDR3 with reference TRBV28 and TRBJ1-1 gives the whole variable domain DVKVTQSSRYLVKRTGEKVFLECVQDMDHENMFWYRQDPGLGLRLIYFSYDVKMKEKGDIPEGYSVSREKKERFSLILESASTNQTSMYLCASSPRVNTEAFFGQGTRLTVV.

DNA for the CDR3: TGTGCCAGTAGTTTTACAGGGAGGGGGAGCAATCAGCCCCAGCATTTT. It specifies CASSFTGRGSNQPQHF. The chain uses TRBV19 and TRBJ1-5; D possibly corresponds to TRBD1 (6 bases). The germline V gene has CDR1 LNHDA and CDR2 SQIVND (reference sequence). The ends were cut back, 5 bases at V and 1 base at J, with 15 bases in the middle. The CDR3 has 16 amino acids.

V gene TRBV15 combines with J gene TRBJ2-1; possible D gene TRBD1, 6 bases. V was pared by 7 bases and J by 5 bases, with 15 bases between. This CDR3 has 14 residues. Germline V gene lookup returns CDR1 LNHNV and CDR2 YYDKDF (reference sequence). CDR3 DNA: TGTGCCACCAACGAGAACAGGGTGAACAATGAGCAGTTCTTC. Translating it yields CATNENRVNNEQFF.

V and J are TRBV13 and TRBJ2-2, with D unclear. With 6 bases removed from V and 4 bases from J, the gap between germline ends came to 6 bases. The CDR3 length is 12 residues. The V gene's germline CDR1 is PRHDT and CDR2 FYEKMQ (reference sequence). The CDR3 is CASRSPTGELFF. DNA of the CDR3: TGTGCCAGCAGGAGCCCCACCGGGGAGCTGTTTTTT.

This chain uses TRBV5-4 with TRBJ2-3; 11 nucleotides align to TRBD2. The CDR3 has 16 amino acids. Germline-derived CDR1 and CDR2 are SGHNT and YYREEE (reference sequence). The J segment lost 3 bases and the V segment lost 4 bases, leaving 7 bases of the junction unmatched. This CDR3 is CASSLLSGRGTDTQYF. The DNA for the CDR3 is TGTGCCAGCAGCCTGCTTAGCGGGAGGGGTACAGATACGCAGTATTTT. Complete variable domain (other parts from reference TRBV5-4 and TRBJ2-3): ETGVTQSPTHLIKTRGQQVTLRCSSQSGHNTVSWYQQALGQGPQFIFQYYREEENGRGNFPPRFSGLQFPNYSSELNVNALELDDSALYLCASSLLSGRGTDTQYFGPGTRLTVL.

The table lists this clone with a few counts. V is TRBV6-4 and J is TRBJ2-1; TRBD2 might be the D (5 bases). Between the trimmed V and J ends, which lost 4 bases and 3 bases, there was a span of 16 bases. This CDR3 is built from 16 residues. CDR1 is MRHNA, CDR2 SNTAGT, per germline. The CDR3 loop is CASSAHTGSYYNEQFF. The CDR3, as DNA: TGTGCCAGCAGTGCTCACACGGGGAGCTACTACAATGAGCAGTTCTTC.

The chain joins TRBV19 to TRBJ2-1; TRBD2 aligns across 12 bases. Germline V gives CDR1 LNHDA, CDR2 SQIVND (reference sequence). Unmatched junction bases numbered 1, after V lost 4 bases and J lost 9 bases. The CDR3 is made up of 13 amino acids. CDR3 nucleotides: TGTGCCAGTAGTACTAGCGGGGGGGGTGAGCAGTTCTTC. Protein: CASSTSGGGEQFF.

The rearrangement joins TRBV19 to TRBJ2-1, with TRBD2 matching 8 bases. The CDR3 length is 16 residues. V lost 7 bases, J lost 3 bases, and 11 bases stayed unmatched. CDR1 and CDR2 from the germline V gene are LNHDA and SQIVND (reference sequence). CDR3 nucleotides: TGTGCCAGTAAAAACATGGCGGGGGGTTACTACAATGAGCAGTTCTTC. This encodes CASKNMAGGYYNEQFF.

This chain connects TRBV6-4 to TRBJ2-1; 12 bases fit TRBD2. V was pared by 8 bases and J by 7 bases, with 6 bases of the junction left unmatched. CDR1 MRHNA and CDR2 SNTAGT come from the germline V gene. CDR3 length: 14 residues. The CDR3 DNA follows: TGTGCCAGCGGGGGGACTAGCGGGTCGAATGAGCAGTTCTTC. Protein: CASGGTSGSNEQFF.

The gene calls are TRBV2 and TRBJ2-2, with no clear D. The CDR3 covers 13 residues. Trimming removed 8 bases from V and 0 bases from J, with 7 bases in between. Germline V gene sequence: CDR1 SNHLY, CDR2 FYNNEI. CDR3 nucleotides: TGTGCCAGCTTCCCCGCGAACACCGGGGAGCTGTTTTTT. Protein: CASFPANTGELFF. Complete variable domain (other parts from reference TRBV2 and TRBJ2-2): EPEVTQTPSHQVTQMGQEVILRCVPISNHLYFYWYRQILGQKVEFLVSFYNNEISEKSEIFDDQFSVERPDGSNFTLKIRSTKLEDSAMYFCASFPANTGELFFGEGSRLTVL.

The genes are TRBV5-1 and TRBJ1-1; no clear D gene. Trimming took 3 bases from V and 4 from J, leaving 22 bases between them. This CDR3 spans 17 amino acids. The germline V gene has CDR1 SGHRS and CDR2 YFSETQ. The DNA of the CDR3 is TGCGCCAGCAGCTCAATGACACTAGGCGCCCGGGTCACTGAAGCTTTCTTT. Its protein product is CASSSMTLGARVTEAFF.

This clone occurred once. The V call is TRBV30, the J call TRBJ1-4; 10 bases line up with TRBD1. This CDR3 region has 19 residues. CDR1 is GTSNPN and CDR2 is SVGIG in the germline V gene (reference sequence). V dropped 2 bases and J dropped 3; count of bases not matched to a gene: 15. CDR3 amino acids: CAWSPPGQGMVVANEKLFF. The CDR3, as DNA: TGTGCCTGGAGTCCCCCGGGACAGGGGATGGTAGTTGCTAATGAAAAACTGTTTTTT.

The chain combines TRBV14 with TRBJ1-2; D is unclear. With 0 bases removed from V and 2 bases from J, the gap between germline ends came to 7 bases. In germline, CDR1 is SGHDN, CDR2 FVKESK. The length of the CDR3 is 14 residues. CDR3 DNA: TGTGCCAGCAGCCAAGATGGCAGAAACTATGGCTACACCTTC. It encodes CASSQDGRNYGYTF. The full variable domain, with the rest looked up from reference TRBV14 and TRBJ1-2, is EAGVTQFPSHSVIEKGQTVTLRCDPISGHDNLYWYRRVMGKEIKFLLHFVKESKQDESGMPNNRFLAERTGGTYSTLKVQPAELEDSGVYFCASSQDGRNYGYTFGSGTRLTVV.

The chain joins TRBV5-5 to TRBJ2-1; TRBD2 might be the D (6 bases). The CDR3 is 15 amino acids. Germline loops: CDR1 SGHKS, CDR2 YYEKEE (reference sequence). V dropped 0 bases and J dropped 10 bases, with 17 bases sitting between them. As DNA, the CDR3 is TGTGCCAGCAGCTTGGAGATGGTCGATGGAGGGGAGCAGTTCTTC. Protein: CASSLEMVDGGEQFF.

The rearrangement uses TRBV29-1 and TRBJ1-1; D is possibly TRBD1 (5 bases). CDR1 is SQVTM and CDR2 is ANQGSEA in the germline V gene. CDR3 length equals 14 residues. Trimming took 5 bases from V and 3 from J, leaving 16 bases between them. CDR3 nucleotides: TGCAGCGTTCGATTCCTTATCAGGGACACTGAAGCTTTCTTT. This translates into CSVRFLIRDTEAFF.